This T cell receptor (beta chain) was observed in a study of blood T cell repertoires in COVID-19. Germline values: CDR1 SGDLS, CDR2 YYNGEE. The germline V and J ends were trimmed by 1 base and 4 bases, with 5 bases remaining between them. The CDR3 spans 13 residues. Original handling: Amplified reference gene primers provided the basis for estimating nucleated cell counts. Sequenced by immunoSEQ multiplex PCR; TCRdb stores in-frame clones only, minus some. The DNA was the basis for D and trimming; V, J and clone size are from that table. The data contain 250,000 or so clones, approximately 86% of them singletons. This clone was observed a few times.

The V gene is TRBV9, the J gene TRBJ2-2, with unresolved D. The clonotype originates from a woman aged 55 to 70 with COVID-19, enrolled during active disease. Sequenced: peripheral blood. The CDR3: CASSVLFTGELFF. The CDR3 nucleotides are TGTGCCAGCAGCGTACTCTTCACCGGGGAGCTGTTTTTT. Full variable domain (remainder filled in from reference TRBV9 and TRBJ2-2): DSGVTQTPKHLITATGQRVTLRCSPRSGDLSVYWYQQSLDQGLQFLIQYYNGEERAKGNILERFSAQQFPDLHSELNLSSLELGDSALYFCASSVLFTGELFFGEGSRLTVL.